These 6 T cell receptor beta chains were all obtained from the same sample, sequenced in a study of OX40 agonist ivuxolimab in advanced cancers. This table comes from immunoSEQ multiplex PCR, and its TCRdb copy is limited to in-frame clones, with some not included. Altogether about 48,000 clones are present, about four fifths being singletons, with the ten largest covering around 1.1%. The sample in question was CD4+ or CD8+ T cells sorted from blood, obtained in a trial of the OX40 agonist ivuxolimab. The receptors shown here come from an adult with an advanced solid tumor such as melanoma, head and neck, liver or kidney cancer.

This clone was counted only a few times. The CDR3 DNA is TGTGCCAGCAGCCTCCCTGGTTCCGGGACCCAGTACTTC. It codes for CASSLPGSGTQYF. The genes are TRBV5-4 and TRBJ2-5, with unresolved D. The germline gives CDR1 SGHNT, CDR2 YYREEE (reference sequence). V was clipped by 4 bases and J by 7 bases, with 14 bases between them. The CDR3 runs to 13 residues.

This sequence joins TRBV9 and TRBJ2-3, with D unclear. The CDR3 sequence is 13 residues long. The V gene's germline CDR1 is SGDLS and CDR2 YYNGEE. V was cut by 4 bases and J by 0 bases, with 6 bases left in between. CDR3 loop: CASSPGSTDTQYF. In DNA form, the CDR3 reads TGTGCCAGCAGCCCGGGTAGCACAGATACGCAGTATTTT.

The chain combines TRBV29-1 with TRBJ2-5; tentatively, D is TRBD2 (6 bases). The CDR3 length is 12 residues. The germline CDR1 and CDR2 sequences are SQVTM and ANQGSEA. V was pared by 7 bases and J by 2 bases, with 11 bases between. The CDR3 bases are TGCAGCGGGGGGAGGATACAAGAGACCCAGTACTTC. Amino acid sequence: CSGGRIQETQYF.

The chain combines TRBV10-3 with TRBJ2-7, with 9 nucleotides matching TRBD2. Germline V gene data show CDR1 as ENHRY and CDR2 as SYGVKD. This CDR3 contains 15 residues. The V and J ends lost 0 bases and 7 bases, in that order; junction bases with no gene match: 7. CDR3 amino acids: CAISESVAGAREQYF. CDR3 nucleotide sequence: TGTGCCATCAGTGAGTCGGTAGCGGGAGCAAGGGAGCAGTACTTC.

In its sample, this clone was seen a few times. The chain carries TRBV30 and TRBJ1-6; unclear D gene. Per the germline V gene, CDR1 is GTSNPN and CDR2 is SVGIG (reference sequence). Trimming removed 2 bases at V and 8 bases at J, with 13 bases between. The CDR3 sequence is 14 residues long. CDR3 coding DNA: TGTGCCTGGAGTACCGGCCAGGTAGATTCACCCCTCCACTTT. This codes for CAWSTGQVDSPLHF.

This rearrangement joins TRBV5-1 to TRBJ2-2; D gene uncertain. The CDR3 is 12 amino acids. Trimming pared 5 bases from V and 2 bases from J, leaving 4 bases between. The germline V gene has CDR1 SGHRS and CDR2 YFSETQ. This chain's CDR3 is CASRPNTGELFF. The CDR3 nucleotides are TGCGCCAGCAGACCAAACACCGGGGAGCTGTTTTTT.